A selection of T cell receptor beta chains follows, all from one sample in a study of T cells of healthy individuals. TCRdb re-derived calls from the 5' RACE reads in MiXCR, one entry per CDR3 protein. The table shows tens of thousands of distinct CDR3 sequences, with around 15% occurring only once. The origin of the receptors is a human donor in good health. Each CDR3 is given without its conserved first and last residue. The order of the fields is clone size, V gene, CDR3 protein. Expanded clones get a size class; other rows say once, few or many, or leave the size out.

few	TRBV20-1	SARGLAGGTRNNEQF
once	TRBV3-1	ASSQGREQF
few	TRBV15	ATSRRTAQGYT
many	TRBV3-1	ATRESGGAGELF
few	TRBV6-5	ASSYSPGQGGSPLH
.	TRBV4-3	ASSQAGVADTQY
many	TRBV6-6	ASSPTGTGGARAEEQY
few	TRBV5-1	ASRPGPSISYEQY
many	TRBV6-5	ASSYSPLPSANNEQF
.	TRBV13	ASSLNQGITEAF
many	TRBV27	ASSLDSYNEQF
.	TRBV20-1	SAGTSGTGELF
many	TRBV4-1	ASSQVQVDNQPQH
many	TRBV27	ASSALAGGGEEQF
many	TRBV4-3	ASSQGWTSTEAF
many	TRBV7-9	ASGKQGALLEQF
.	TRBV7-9	ASSSPTSGVNEQY
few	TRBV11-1	ASSLGERKHGHEQY
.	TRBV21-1	ASSEPVLERNTGELF
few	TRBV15	ATSRGGRATYEQY
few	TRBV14	ASSYGGASTDTQY
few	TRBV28	ASSYTGAALVLT
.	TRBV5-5	ASSVEGVGGNTIY
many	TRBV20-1	SAETGTSVNYEQY
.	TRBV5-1	ASSLARYAGGLDTEAF
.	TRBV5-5	ASSVDRDQPQH
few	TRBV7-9	ASSLNAGLWH
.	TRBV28	ASSMTGRETQY
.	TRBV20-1	SARDRGTILAARTLH
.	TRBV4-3	ASSQDAGGTRYT
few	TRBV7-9	ASSSPGTPSYEQY
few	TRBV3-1	ASSQDLGGAYNEQF
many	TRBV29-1	SVLTGNEKLF
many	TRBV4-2	ASKEEQGAQINTGELF
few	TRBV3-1	ASSQDARSSYEQY
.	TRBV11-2	ASSSLAGVGTDTQY
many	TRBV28	ASRGISYEQY
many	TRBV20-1	SGRLAAIYNEQF
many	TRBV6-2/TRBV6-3	ASMSWGTTGELF
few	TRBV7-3	ASSFTGVGDTQY
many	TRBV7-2	ASSTQSSGIDTQY
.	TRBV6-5	ASGARREGYT
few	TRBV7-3	ASRKGNEKLF
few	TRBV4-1	ASSDSTGSSYEQY
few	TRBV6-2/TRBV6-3	AVPGTSGSLGLILNTGELF
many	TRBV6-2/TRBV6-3	ASSTRTGAYEQY
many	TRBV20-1	SAPGQGLSGLF
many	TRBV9	ASSPGTPWQDTQY
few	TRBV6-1	ASSDTAGQTQY
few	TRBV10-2	ASSERQGVTEAF
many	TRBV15	ATSRDQDSGANVLT